The TCR beta chain under discussion was sequenced for a study of blood T cells in healthy people across ages. This CDR3 region has 18 residues. Germline values: CDR1 SGHTA, CDR2 FQGNSA. The V gene lost 4 bases and the J gene lost 4 bases, with 23 bases spanning the gap. Together with a sample-barcoded 5' primer, a J-beta primer mix was included in a second PCR lasting about 6 to 12 cycles. Each CDR3 protein is one row after TCRdb ran MiXCR on the 5' RACE reads. This table has around 1,600,000 distinct CDR3 sequences, approximately 39% appearing once. Findings and limits, study-wide: Naive and antigen-experienced cells were not separated, limiting conclusive comparison. Correlation between TCR beta diversity and naive T cell percentage was strong.

This clonotype turned up a few times. Antigen specificity is unknown. Sequencing input: blood. The TCR comes from a young woman in good health. The V gene is TRBV7-2, the J gene TRBJ2-1, with unresolved D. CDR3 sequence: CASSSYLLPGEVYNEQFF. The CDR3 nucleotides are TGTGCCAGCAGCTCTTATCTCCTTCCGGGCGAGGTTTACAATGAGCAGTTCTTC. Drawing the rest from reference TRBV7-2 and TRBJ2-1, the complete variable domain is GAGVSQSPSNKVTEKGKDVELRCDPISGHTALYWYRQSLGQGLEFLIYFQGNSAPDKSGLPSDRFSAERTGGSVSTLTIQRTQQEDSAVYLCASSSYLLPGEVYNEQFFGPGTRLTVL.